This T cell receptor (beta chain) stems from a study of molecular identifiers for immune sequencing clone quantification listed by TCRdb under 2018. Broadly, across the study: In a replicate experiment, RNA from 20,000 or 100,000 naive CD8 T cells was split into five aliquots, four of which were sequenced. This methods study benchmarked molecular-identifier clustering-based TCR repertoire sequencing (MIDCIRS) and TCR RNA copy counting, using CD8 T cells to do so. What the research found in general, with its limitations: When barcode sub-clustering was left out, chimeric consensus sequences inflated TCR diversity, with chimeras reaching as high as 47%. Clones above 20 RNA copies held over 99% of molecules in CMV-specific effector cells but under 1% in naive cells. Modeling estimated about 3 recovered TCR RNA copies per cell, compared with about 10 by digital PCR, which implies roughly 27% capture efficiency. The naive libraries included spiked-in Jurkat TCR RNA (fewer than 11 copies' worth), and this Jurkat TCR RNA is not part of the donor repertoire. Highly expanded clone sizes could be underestimated because identical TCR molecules may share a barcode. Even against a background of one million naive CD8 T cells, spiked-in Jurkat TCR RNA amounting to a single cell's worth was reported to be detectable.

Libraries of naive CD8 T cells were built from around 20,000 to 1,000,000 sorted cells, with 10%, 30% or 50% of the purified RNA used. Naive CD8 T cells, defined as CD8+CD4-CCR7+CD45RA+, were FACS-sorted into RLT Plus buffer on a BD FACSAria II. More than 8 TCR copies' worth of Jurkat RNA were spiked into about 19,000-1,100,000 naive CD8 T cell samples to test detection sensitivity. Enrichment of CD8 T cells was performed with RosetteSep CD8+ T Cell Enrichment Cocktail and Ficoll-Paque, after which ACK red cell lysis was carried out. The cysteine opens and the phenylalanine closes a CDR3 of 15 amino acids. Left in the record is the CDR3 DNA by itself, 45 bases read in frame from the first base. The V and J ends are trimmed by 1 base and 7 bases, leaving 14 bases between them. The germline V gene yields SGHTA for CDR1 and FQGTGA for CDR2. This clonotype was detected once. It lacks a known antigen. Within one base of it there is no much larger clone, and no base qualities were kept. Weak support is all one read offers.

Receptor libraries were prepared by PCR. For sequencing, a NextSeq 500 was employed. Bulk TCR libraries were prepared as previously described, using TCR primers listed in Table S5. The Qiagen AllPrep DNA/RNA kit was used to purify total RNA. Reads from multiple sequencing runs of the same library were pooled before analysis. The paper's data handling went like this. Reads were retained only if their TCR constant sequence matched exactly, and those retained reads were trimmed to 150 nt and grouped according to their 12-nt molecular barcodes. Reads within each barcode group were sub-clustered using a 15% Levenshtein threshold, and quality-weighted consensus sequences were constructed for each RNA molecule. Non-functional sequences were discarded, and so were lower-count sequences lying one edit away from another sequence. On the basis of fitting two negative binomial distributions, barcode sub-clusters with fewer than 20% of the maximum read count were discarded. In TCRdb, the public reads were trimmed at Q25 with fastp and aligned with MiXCR, with productive beta chains retained. Each entry is one CDR3 protein sequence, shown with its most common DNA and genes. For this entry, the V and J calls and clone size follow TCRdb and not the study's own pipeline. This sample comprises nearly 55,000 distinct CDR3 sequences, roughly a third of them detected only once. The biggest ten clones account for 3.5% to 4% of the sample.

The specimen was naive CD8+ T cells from blood, with Jurkat cell RNA spiked in. Per the publication, the cell subset or site label means: FACS-sorted CD8+CD4-CCR7+CD45RA+ naive T cells. This TCR came from a human donor in good health. Some libraries in this study had Jurkat cell RNA spiked in. The V and J genes are TRBV7-3 and TRBJ2-1; the D segment might be TRBD1 or TRBD2, since each matches 5 bases. The DNA sequence is TGTGCCAGCAGCTTAATGGGACGCCTTGGGAATGAGCAGTTCTTC. Its protein reads: CASSLMGRLGNEQFF.